The 21 T cell receptor beta chains in this list originate from one sample, sequenced in a study of vaccination and CD4 T cells after COVID-19. Researchers used the Oncomine TCR Beta short-read assay to sequence DNA from cultured CD4+ T cells. Each CDR3 protein is one row after TCRdb ran MiXCR on the PCR reads. The data contain about 12,000 distinct CDR3 sequences, around 50% of them singletons. Which antigens these TCRs recognize remains unknown. Sample treatment: roughly 11-day PBMC culture with coronavirus spike peptide pools or control peptides (ViraFEST assay). The sample consisted of CD4+ T cells from blood, cultured in vitro. Receptor source: a human donor who had recovered from COVID-19.

There are a few counts of this clonotype. The DNA for the CDR3 is TGTGCCAGCGAACAAGGGAAGTTTACCCCCACAGATACGCAGTATTTT. It is translated as CASEQGKFTPTDTQYF. V gene TRBV2 combines with J gene TRBJ2-3; D gene uncertain. CDR3 length equals 16 residues. CDR1 is SNHLY, CDR2 FYNNEI, per germline. Trimming removed 8 bases at V and 2 bases at J, with 20 bases between.

This clonotype was detected only a few times. This sequence joins TRBV24-1 and TRBJ2-3; 14 bases are a match to TRBD2. V trimming: 3 bases; J trimming: 5 bases; junction bases outside the gene matches: 9. Per germline, CDR1 KGHDR and CDR2 SFDVKD. The CDR3 is 18 residues long. This CDR3 reads CATSDPLTSGRALDTQYF. CDR3 nucleotides: TGTGCCACCAGTGATCCATTGACTAGCGGGAGGGCCCTAGATACGCAGTATTTT.

CDR3 sequence reads: CSARGADRGAGTGELFF. CDR3 in DNA: TGCAGTGCTAGAGGGGCGGACCGGGGCGCCGGCACCGGGGAGCTGTTTTTT. J is TRBJ2-2 and V is TRBV20-1; the D gene could be TRBD1 or TRBD2 (5 bases each). This CDR3 region has 17 residues. Germline CDR1 reads DFQATT; CDR2 reads SNEGSKA (reference sequence). V lost 1 base to trimming and J lost 4 bases, with 19 bases between them.

The CDR3 here is CSARVWTSGTDTQYF. As DNA, the CDR3 is TGCAGTGCTAGAGTCTGGACTAGCGGCACAGATACGCAGTATTTT. The V and J genes are TRBV20-1 and TRBJ2-3, with 9 positions matching TRBD2. The germline CDR1 and CDR2 sequences are DFQATT and SNEGSKA (reference sequence). With 1 base clipped from V and 1 base from J, the junction kept 3 bases outside the gene matches. This CDR3 spans 15 amino acids.

V is TRBV10-3 and J is TRBJ2-1; D is perhaps TRBD1 (6 bases). Germline assignment: CDR1 ENHRY and CDR2 SYGVKD. V was trimmed by 4 bases and J by 6 bases, leaving 22 bases between them. The CDR3 has 17 residues. The CDR3 DNA follows: TGTGCCATCAGTGTCTCTGGGGGCCAGTCCCTCGGCAATGAGCAGTTCTTC. This codes for CAISVSGGQSLGNEQFF.

This clonotype was seen a few times. The V call is TRBV30, the J call TRBJ2-1, with D perhaps given as TRBD1 or TRBD2 (7 bases each). V lost 2 bases and J lost 8, with 19 bases in between. The CDR3 runs to 15 residues. The germline V gene has CDR1 GTSNPN and CDR2 SVGIG (reference sequence). The CDR3: CAWSPPGGGLDEQFF. In DNA, the CDR3 is TGTGCCTGGAGTCCCCCAGGGGGGGGTTTGGATGAGCAGTTCTTC. Drawing the rest from reference TRBV30 and TRBJ2-1, the complete variable domain is SQTIHQWPATLVQPVGSPLSLECTVEGTSNPNLYWYRQAAGRGLQLLFYSVGIGQISSEVPQNLSASRPQDRQFILSSKKLLLSDSGFYLCAWSPPGGGLDEQFFGPGTRLTVL.

This clonotype was seen only a few times. The chain is built from TRBV10-3 and TRBJ2-3, with D possibly TRBD1 on 6 matching bases. Trimming removed 10 bases at V and 3 bases at J, with 11 bases between. CDR1 is ENHRY and CDR2 is SYGVKD in the germline V gene. The CDR3 runs to 12 residues. CDR3: CATEDSTDTQYF. CDR3 bases: TGTGCCACCGAGGACAGTACAGATACGCAGTATTTT.

This chain connects TRBV5-1 to TRBJ1-3, with D possibly matching TRBD1 (6 bases). V lost 0 bases to trimming and J lost 0 bases, with 10 bases between them. Germline lookup yields CDR1 SGHRS and CDR2 YFSETQ. The length of the CDR3 is 16 residues. In DNA, the CDR3 is TGCGCCAGCAGCTTGGAGGGGGGCCACTCTGGAAACACCATATATTTT. The encoded protein is CASSLEGGHSGNTIYF.

This clonotype was observed a handful of times. The gene calls are TRBV2 and TRBJ2-3, with 13 bases fitting TRBD2. CDR1 is SNHLY, CDR2 FYNNEI, per germline. This CDR3 is 15 amino acids long. V gave up 5 bases and J gave up 4 bases; unmatched junction bases: 3. CDR3 bases: TGTGCCAGCAGTCGGACTAGCGGGAGCGCAGATACGCAGTATTTT. Protein: CASSRTSGSADTQYF.

This clonotype was detected only a few times. This rearrangement joins TRBV6-5 to TRBJ1-5; TRBD1 aligns across 9 bases. Trimming cost V 0 bases and J 7 bases; bases outside gene matches: 4. From germline, CDR1 is MNHEY and CDR2 SVGAGI. The CDR3 has 15 amino acids. The CDR3 here is CASSYSSTGGQPQHF. CDR3 DNA sequence: TGTGCCAGCAGTTACTCGAGTACAGGGGGCCAGCCCCAGCATTTT.

This chain connects TRBV2 to TRBJ2-2; no reliable D call. Trimming stripped 6 bases from V and 0 bases from J, with 8 bases between. CDR3 length: 14 amino acids. Germline V lookup: CDR1 SNHLY, CDR2 FYNNEI. DNA of the CDR3: TGTGCCAGCAGAGACACCGCGAACACCGGGGAGCTGTTTTTT. Encoded protein: CASRDTANTGELFF.

This clonotype was seen a handful of times. V gene TRBV7-3 combines with J gene TRBJ2-7; the D is unclear. Trimming removed 5 bases from V and 0 bases from J, with 17 bases in between. The germline V gene has CDR1 SGHTA and CDR2 FQGTGA. The CDR3 is 16 amino acids. CDR3 loop: CASSPDGSQTSYEQYF. The CDR3 DNA is TGTGCCAGCAGCCCCGACGGATCTCAAACCTCCTACGAGCAGTACTTC.

V is TRBV6-1 and J is TRBJ2-2, with 8 bases fitting TRBD1. Germline CDR1 reads MNHNS; CDR2 reads SASEGT. With V trimmed by 4 bases and J by 6 bases, 4 bases remained unmatched. This CDR3 has 14 residues. The CDR3 region has the DNA TGTGCCAGCAGTGCCGACAGGGGCGCCGGGGAGCTGTTTTTT. Protein sequence: CASSADRGAGELFF.

This chain joins TRBV5-4 and TRBJ2-5, with a possible D match to TRBD1 (6 bases). Trimming left V 2 bases short and J 5 bases short, with 13 bases between. This CDR3 contains 14 residues. Germline assignment: CDR1 SGHNT and CDR2 YYREEE (reference sequence). For the CDR3, the DNA is TGTGCCAGCAGCTTACAGGGCAGTAGTGAGACCCAGTACTTC. Residues: CASSLQGSSETQYF.

The genes are TRBV7-3 and TRBJ2-1; the D call may be TRBD1 or TRBD2 (5 bases each). The CDR3 is made up of 15 amino acids. Germline V gene data show CDR1 as SGHTA and CDR2 as FQGTGA. V dropped 4 bases and J dropped 6 bases, with 16 bases sitting between them. The CDR3 sequence: CASSSGPEGTNEQFF. The CDR3 DNA sequence: TGTGCCAGCAGCTCGGGACCAGAGGGAACCAATGAGCAGTTCTTC.

This chain joins TRBV7-2 and TRBJ2-2; 7 bases map to TRBD1. Germline V gives CDR1 SGHTA, CDR2 FQGNSA. This CDR3 is built from 16 residues. The junction had 7 bases not matched to a gene; V was cut back by 1 base and J by 5 bases. The CDR3 sequence: CASSLVKIQGTGELFF. The CDR3 DNA sequence: TGTGCCAGCAGCTTAGTTAAGATACAGGGGACCGGGGAGCTGTTTTTT. The complete variable domain, with remaining parts taken from reference TRBV7-2 and TRBJ2-2, reads GAGVSQSPSNKVTEKGKDVELRCDPISGHTALYWYRQSLGQGLEFLIYFQGNSAPDKSGLPSDRFSAERTGGSVSTLTIQRTQQEDSAVYLCASSLVKIQGTGELFFGEGSRLTVL.

CDR3 loop: CASSHTRGQGVNTEAFF. For the CDR3, the DNA is TGTGCCAGCAGCCACACTAGGGGGCAGGGCGTGAACACTGAAGCTTTCTTT. The chain is built from TRBV7-2 and TRBJ1-1; 7 nucleotides line up with TRBD1. The ends lost 5 bases at V and 0 bases at J; junction bases unmatched: 12. Germline V gives CDR1 SGHTA, CDR2 FQGNSA. This CDR3 region has 17 residues.

The V call is TRBV7-9, the J call TRBJ2-7, with a weak D call TRBD1 (6 bases). The CDR3 length is 15 residues. The germline CDR1 and CDR2 sequences are SEHNR and FQNEAQ (reference sequence). V was shortened by 5 bases and J by 0 bases, with 14 bases between the two germline ends. DNA of the CDR3: TGTGCCAGCAGCCCAGGGACACCCCACTCCTACGAGCAGTACTTC. Amino acid sequence: CASSPGTPHSYEQYF.

A few counts support this clonotype. V usage is TRBV10-3 and J usage is TRBJ1-1, with unresolved D. The germline V gene has CDR1 ENHRY and CDR2 SYGVKD. This CDR3 comprises 13 residues. With 4 bases removed from V and 11 bases from J, the gap between germline ends came to 17 bases. In DNA form, the CDR3 reads TGTGCCATCAGTGCCCGTAACCTCCATGAGGCTTTCTTT. This translates into CAISARNLHEAFF.

V is TRBV14 and J is TRBJ1-1; the match to TRBD1 covers 8 bases. Germline values: CDR1 SGHDN, CDR2 FVKESK. Unmatched junction bases numbered 3, after V lost 5 bases and J lost 4 bases. The CDR3 is 13 residues long. The CDR3 sequence is CASSRTGGTEAFF. CDR3 DNA sequence: TGTGCCAGCAGCAGAACAGGGGGCACTGAAGCTTTCTTT.

This chain joins TRBV7-2 and TRBJ1-1, with D possibly TRBD1 on 5 matching bases. The V gene's germline CDR1 is SGHTA and CDR2 FQGNSA. Between the trimmed V and J ends, which lost 0 bases and 6 bases, there was a span of 11 bases. This CDR3 comprises 14 residues. The chain's CDR3 is CASSLARGKPEAFF. Here the CDR3 DNA reads TGTGCCAGCAGCTTAGCGAGGGGCAAGCCTGAAGCTTTCTTT.